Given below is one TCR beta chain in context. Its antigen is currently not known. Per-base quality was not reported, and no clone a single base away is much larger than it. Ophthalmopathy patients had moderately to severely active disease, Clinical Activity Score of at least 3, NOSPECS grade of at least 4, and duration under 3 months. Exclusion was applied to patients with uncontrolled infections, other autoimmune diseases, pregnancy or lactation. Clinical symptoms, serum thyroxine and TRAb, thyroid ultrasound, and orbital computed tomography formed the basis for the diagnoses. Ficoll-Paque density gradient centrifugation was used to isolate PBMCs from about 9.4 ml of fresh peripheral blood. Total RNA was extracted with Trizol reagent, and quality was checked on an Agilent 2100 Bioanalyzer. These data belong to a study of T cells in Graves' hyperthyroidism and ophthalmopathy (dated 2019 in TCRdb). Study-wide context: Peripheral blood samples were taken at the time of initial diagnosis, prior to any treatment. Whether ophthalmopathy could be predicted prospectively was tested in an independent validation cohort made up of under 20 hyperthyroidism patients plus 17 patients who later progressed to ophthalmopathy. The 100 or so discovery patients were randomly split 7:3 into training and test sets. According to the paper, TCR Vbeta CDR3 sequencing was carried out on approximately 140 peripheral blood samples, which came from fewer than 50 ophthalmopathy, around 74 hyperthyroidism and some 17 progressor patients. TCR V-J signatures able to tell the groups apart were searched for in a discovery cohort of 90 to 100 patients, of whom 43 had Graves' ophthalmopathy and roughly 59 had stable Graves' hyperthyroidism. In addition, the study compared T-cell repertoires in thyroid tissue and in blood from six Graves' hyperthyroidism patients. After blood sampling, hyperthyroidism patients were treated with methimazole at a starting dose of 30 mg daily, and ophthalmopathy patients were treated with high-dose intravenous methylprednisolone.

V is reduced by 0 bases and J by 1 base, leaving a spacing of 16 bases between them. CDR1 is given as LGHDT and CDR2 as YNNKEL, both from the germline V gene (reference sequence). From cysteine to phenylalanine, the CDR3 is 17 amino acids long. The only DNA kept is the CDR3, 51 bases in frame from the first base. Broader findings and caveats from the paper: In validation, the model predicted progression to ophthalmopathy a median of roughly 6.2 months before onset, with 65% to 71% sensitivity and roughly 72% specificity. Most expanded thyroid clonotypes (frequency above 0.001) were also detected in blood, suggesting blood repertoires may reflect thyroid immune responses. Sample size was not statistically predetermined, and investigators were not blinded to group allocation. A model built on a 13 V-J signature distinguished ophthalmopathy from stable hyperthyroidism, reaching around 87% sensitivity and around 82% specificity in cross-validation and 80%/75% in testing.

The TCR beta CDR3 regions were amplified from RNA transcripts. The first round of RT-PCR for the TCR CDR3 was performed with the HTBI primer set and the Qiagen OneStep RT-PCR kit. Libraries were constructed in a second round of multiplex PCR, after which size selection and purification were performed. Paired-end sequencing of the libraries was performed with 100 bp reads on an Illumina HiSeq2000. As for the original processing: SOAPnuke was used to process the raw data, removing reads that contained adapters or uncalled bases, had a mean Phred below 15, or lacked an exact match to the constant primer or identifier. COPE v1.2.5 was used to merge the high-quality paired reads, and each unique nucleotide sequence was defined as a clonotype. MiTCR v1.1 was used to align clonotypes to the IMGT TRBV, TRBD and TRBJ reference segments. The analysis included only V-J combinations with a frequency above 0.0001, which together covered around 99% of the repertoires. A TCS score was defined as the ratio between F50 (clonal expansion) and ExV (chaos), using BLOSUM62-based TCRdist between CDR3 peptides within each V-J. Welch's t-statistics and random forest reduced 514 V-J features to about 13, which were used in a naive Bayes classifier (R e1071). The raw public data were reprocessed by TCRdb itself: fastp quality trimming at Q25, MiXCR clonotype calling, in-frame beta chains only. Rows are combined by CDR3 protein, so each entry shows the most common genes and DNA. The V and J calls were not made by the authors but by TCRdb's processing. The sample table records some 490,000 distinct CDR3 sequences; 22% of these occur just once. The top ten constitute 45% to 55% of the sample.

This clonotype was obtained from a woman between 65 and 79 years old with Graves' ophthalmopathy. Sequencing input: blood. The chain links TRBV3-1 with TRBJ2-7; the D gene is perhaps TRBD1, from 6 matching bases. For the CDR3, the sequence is CASSQEAAGATSYEQYF. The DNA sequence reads TGTGCCAGCAGCCAAGAGGCTGCAGGGGCGACTTCCTACGAGCAGTACTTC.